This TCR beta chain is from a study of T cells in Graves' hyperthyroidism and ophthalmopathy. In the study overall: Before any treatment, at initial diagnosis, peripheral blood was collected.

V gave up 6 bases and J gave up 4 bases; unmatched junction bases: 2. Germline V gene lookup returns CDR1 DFQATT and CDR2 SNEGSKA (reference sequence). CDR3 length: 13 residues. This clonotype was counted many times. Authors of the study amplified TCR beta CDR3 regions from RNA transcripts. TCR CDR3 underwent first-round RT-PCR with the HTBI primer set. Using its own MiXCR run on the multiplex PCR reads, TCRdb lists one record per CDR3 protein. The table lists about 380,000 distinct CDR3 sequences, approximately 17% of them singletons. PBMCs were derived from 10 ml fresh peripheral blood. This sequence originates from a man in his late teens or twenties with Graves' ophthalmopathy. The chain has TRBV20-1 and TRBJ2-5; 13 positions agree with TRBD2. Sequenced input: blood. The CDR3, as DNA: TGCAGTGCGAGACTAGCGGGGGGAGAGACCCAGTACTTC. This translates into CSARLAGGETQYF.